This TCR beta chain came from a study of cytomegalovirus exposure and HLA in healthy donors. This CDR3 has 14 residues. V dropped 5 bases and J dropped 0 bases, with 8 bases sitting between them. CDR1 and CDR2 from the germline V gene are SGHTA and FQGTGA. Use of 60 Vbeta and 13 Jbeta primers characterized the PCR. The repertoire was sequenced with immunoSEQ multiplex PCR; TCRdb's copy has only in-frame clones and lacks some. This sample yields around 90,000 clones, of which about 68% are seen a single time; roughly 2.5% belongs to the top ten. The origin of this receptor is a human donor in good health. Sequencing used PBMCs. The chain combines TRBV7-3 with TRBJ2-1; D not certain. CDR3 residues: CASSPSGSYNEQFF. Written as DNA, the CDR3 is TGTGCCAGCAGCCCCTCGGGCTCCTACAATGAGCAGTTCTTC.